This T cell receptor beta chain was recovered during a study of T cells expressing NK-cell markers. Study-level information: It was sorted CD3+CD56+NKG2C+, CD3+CD56+NKG2C- and CD3+CD56-NKG2C+ T cells that supplied the TCR beta repertoires. General observations from the study: Expanded NKG2C+ T cell clones were not confirmed as HCMV-specific. Four of the donors also had these clonotypes leading their CD3+CD56-NKG2C+ fraction.

Concerning this clonotype itself: The target antigen is unknown.

Reanalyzing the 5' RACE reads, TCRdb keeps one entry per CDR3 protein, without DNA. The sample has roughly 150,000 distinct CDR3 sequences. The CDR3 extends over 15 amino acids. Per germline, CDR1 SGHRS and CDR2 YFSETQ. The receptor's source is a man aged 18-70 years in good health. The V gene is TRBV5-1, the J gene TRBJ2-4; TCRdb names TRBD2, which stays unverified in the absence of DNA. Material for sequencing was blood T cells: a sorted CD56 or NKG2C T cell subset, CD4+ or CD8+ T cells, or bulk PBMC T cells (not recorded which). CDR3 amino acids: CASSPLAGPPSETYF.